This T cell receptor beta chain stems from a study of cytomegalovirus exposure and HLA in healthy donors. Comments on this clone: Its specificity is unknown.

Study results and caveats: Trimming of TCR beta V- and J-genes showed a link, identified in a later analysis, to a missense DCLRE1C variant.

Germline CDR1 is MGHRA and CDR2 is YSYEKL. V dropped 0 bases and J dropped 9; count of bases not matched to a gene: 12. There are 19 residues in the CDR3. 13 Jbeta primers and 60 Vbeta primers were used for the PCR. Libraries were prepared by immunoSEQ multiplex PCR; TCRdb keeps only in-frame clonotypes and omits some of them. The sample holds 96,000 or so clones, approximately 75% seen once. This TCR was recovered from a female donor in good health and CMV-seropositive. This chain links TRBV4-1 with TRBJ2-1; 15 bases line up with TRBD2. Sequences were obtained from PBMCs. The CDR3 coding sequence is TGCGCCAGCAGCCAAGATCAGGGGGGACTAGCGGGAGGAGGAGGTGAGCAGTTCTTC. Its protein product is CASSQDQGGLAGGGGEQFF.